The 9 T cell receptor beta chains presented below share a single source sample, sequenced in a study of cytomegalovirus exposure and HLA in healthy donors (dated by TCRdb to 2017 to 2019). Receptors were amplified or captured by the immunoSEQ multiplex PCR assay. For the multiplex PCR, a mixture combining 60 forward primers for TCR Vbeta segments and 13 reverse primers for TCR Jbeta segments was used. Not all clones reach the TCRdb copy of this immuneACCESS table, which keeps in-frame sequences only. Checked studies attribute under half of the gap to unresolved V genes and leave the rest unexplained. This sample comprises around 58,000 clones, roughly 73% of them detected only once. The top ten hold about 5% of the sample. Sequences were obtained from PBMCs. These receptors were collected from a male donor in good health and CMV-seropositive.

This rearrangement joins TRBV27 to TRBJ2-7; D may be TRBD2 (6 bases). The CDR3 has 14 residues. The V gene lost 5 bases and the J gene lost 2 bases, with 13 bases spanning the gap. The germline V gene has CDR1 MNHEY and CDR2 SMNVEV (reference sequence). The CDR3 region is CASSLGGPTYEQYF. The CDR3 nucleotides read TGTGCCAGCAGTCTCGGAGGGCCCACCTACGAGCAGTACTTC.

The chain couples TRBV4-2 to TRBJ1-2; 10 bases line up with TRBD1. V lost 0 bases, J lost 0 bases, and 7 bases stayed unmatched. The CDR3 is 18 residues long. The V gene's germline CDR1 is LGHNA and CDR2 YNFKEQ. The CDR3 bases are TGTGCCAGCAGCCAAGATCAGGGACAGGGGTCCGCTAACTATGGCTACACCTTC. Translating it yields CASSQDQGQGSANYGYTF.

This rearrangement joins TRBV7-9 to TRBJ2-2; the D gene is possibly TRBD1 (6 bases). CDR1 is SEHNR and CDR2 is FQNEAQ in the germline V gene (reference sequence). The V gene lost 1 base and the J gene lost 4 bases, with 13 bases spanning the gap. The CDR3 totals 16 residues. Here the CDR3 reads CASSLDGGRSTGELFF. CDR3 sequence (DNA): TGTGCCAGCAGCTTAGATGGGGGCAGAAGCACCGGGGAGCTGTTTTTT.

V usage is TRBV27 and J usage is TRBJ1-4, with D perhaps TRBD1 (5 bases). Trimming removed 3 bases at V and 7 bases at J, with 12 bases between. The length of the CDR3 is 14 residues. Germline V gene data show CDR1 as MNHEY and CDR2 as SMNVEV (reference sequence). In DNA, the CDR3 is TGTGCCAGCAGTTTTTCCCAGGGAGGTGAAAAACTGTTTTTT. Translated: CASSFSQGGEKLFF.

The genes are TRBV28 and TRBJ1-1; 9 bases are shared with TRBD1. In germline, CDR1 is MDHEN, CDR2 SYDVKM. V shed 6 bases, J shed 2 bases, and the junction held 4 bases outside the gene matches. The CDR3 loop spans 14 amino acids. The CDR3 sequence: CASRPTGGNTEAFF. In DNA form, the CDR3 reads TGTGCCAGCAGGCCGACAGGGGGTAACACTGAAGCTTTCTTT. Combining the CDR3 with reference TRBV28 and TRBJ1-1 gives the whole variable domain DVKVTQSSRYLVKRTGEKVFLECVQDMDHENMFWYRQDPGLGLRLIYFSYDVKMKEKGDIPEGYSVSREKKERFSLILESASTNQTSMYLCASRPTGGNTEAFFGQGTRLTVV.

The rearrangement joins TRBV2 to TRBJ2-7; the match to TRBD2 covers 7 bases. V shed 7 bases and J 6 bases; nucleotides not matched to a gene: 9. Germline CDR1 is SNHLY and CDR2 is FYNNEI. The CDR3 loop spans 13 amino acids. CDR3 residues: CASTERGLTEQYF. The CDR3 DNA reads as TGTGCCAGCACCGAGCGGGGACTAACCGAGCAGTACTTC.

A single count supports this clone. The V call is TRBV2, the J call TRBJ2-3; 8 nucleotides align to TRBD1. V lost 6 bases and J lost 4; bases outside the gene matches: 3. CDR3 size: 13 residues. CDR1 and CDR2 (germline): SNHLY, FYNNEI. CDR3 sequence: CASRDRGADTQYF. Written as DNA, the CDR3 is TGTGCCAGCAGAGACAGGGGAGCAGATACGCAGTATTTT.

This clone was observed a few times. This sequence joins TRBV4-1 and TRBJ1-1; tentative D call: TRBD1 (6 bases). The CDR3 contains 14 residues. In germline, CDR1 is MGHRA, CDR2 YSYEKL. Trimming stripped 5 bases from V and 3 bases from J, with 13 bases between. CDR3 sequence (DNA): TGCGCCAGCAGCTTCAGGGGAGGGGACACTGAAGCTTTCTTT. Translating it yields CASSFRGGDTEAFF.

In regard to this clone: This sample also contains other DNA sequences that code for the same CDR3. The chain carries TRBV6-5 and TRBJ2-3; 7 bases fit TRBD1. This CDR3 is 15 amino acids long. Germline V gene data show CDR1 as MNHEY and CDR2 as SVGAGI. The junction had 7 bases not matched to a gene; V was cut back by 6 bases and J by 1 base. CDR3 protein: CASSYGTARTDTQYF. For the CDR3, the DNA is TGTGCCAGCAGCTACGGGACAGCTCGCACAGATACGCAGTATTTT.